These 6 T cell receptor beta chains originate from one sample sequenced in a study of cytomegalovirus exposure and HLA in healthy donors. The PCR was carried out with 60 Vbeta primers and 13 Jbeta primers. Profiled with immunoSEQ multiplex PCR; TCRdb holds only in-frame clones, not every one. The clone table shows 100,000 or so clones, with the ten largest holding 0.5% to 0.7%. Source material: PBMCs. These receptors were collected from a man aged 50-59 years in good health and CMV-seronegative.

The genes are TRBV7-2 and TRBJ2-2; 12 nucleotides match TRBD2. The V segment lost 5 bases and the J segment 1 base; nucleotides outside the gene matches: 5. The CDR3 totals 17 residues. Germline V gives CDR1 SGHTA, CDR2 FQGNSA. This chain's CDR3 is CASSLLAGGQNTGELFF. As DNA, the CDR3 is TGTGCCAGCAGCCTTCTAGCGGGGGGGCAGAACACCGGGGAGCTGTTTTTT. Together with reference TRBV7-2 and TRBJ2-2, the CDR3 gives the full variable domain: GAGVSQSPSNKVTEKGKDVELRCDPISGHTALYWYRQSLGQGLEFLIYFQGNSAPDKSGLPSDRFSAERTGGSVSTLTIQRTQQEDSAVYLCASSLLAGGQNTGELFFGEGSRLTVL.

The V and J genes are TRBV7-9 and TRBJ2-2; TRBD1 might be the D (6 bases). Trimming took off 8 bases at V and 0 bases at J, with 13 bases between the two ends. The CDR3 runs to 15 residues. Germline V gene lookup returns CDR1 SEHNR and CDR2 FQNEAQ (reference sequence). CDR3 protein: CASSRQDSNTGELFF. The DNA for the CDR3 is TGTGCCAGCTCTCGACAGGACTCGAACACCGGGGAGCTGTTTTTT.

This chain connects TRBV19 to TRBJ2-1, with TRBD2 identical over 7 bases. Germline V gene lookup returns CDR1 LNHDA and CDR2 SQIVND (reference sequence). The V gene end was trimmed by 4 bases and the J gene end by 0 bases; junction bases not matched to a gene: 9. This CDR3 has 17 residues. CDR3 nucleotides: TGTGCCAGTAGTACGATCCGAACGGGAGGCTCCTACAATGAGCAGTTCTTC. Its translation is CASSTIRTGGSYNEQFF.

This chain joins TRBV15 and TRBJ1-5; the D gene is possibly TRBD1 (6 bases). V lost 3 bases to trimming and J lost 4 bases, with 16 bases between them. CDR1 LNHNV and CDR2 YYDKDF come from the germline V gene (reference sequence). CDR3 length equals 16 residues. CDR3 DNA: TGTGCCACCAGCAGGGGCTGGGGGGGCCCGAATCAGCCCCAGCATTTT. This codes for CATSRGWGGPNQPQHF.

J is TRBJ1-5 and V is TRBV11-1, with D perhaps matching TRBD1 (6 bases). This CDR3 contains 15 residues. Trimming pared 5 bases from V and 2 bases from J, leaving 13 bases between. Germline assignment: CDR1 SGHAT and CDR2 FQDESV (reference sequence). The CDR3 bases are TGTGCCAGCAGCCCGGGCAGGGGTGGCAATCAGCCCCAGCATTTT. This encodes CASSPGRGGNQPQHF.

The genes are TRBV13 and TRBJ2-5; no reliable D call. The CDR3 sequence is 12 residues long. The V gene lost 4 bases and the J gene lost 5 bases, with 8 bases spanning the gap. Germline values: CDR1 PRHDT, CDR2 FYEKMQ (reference sequence). For the CDR3, the DNA is TGTGCCAGCAGCTCTAACTGGGAGACCCAGTACTTC. Protein sequence: CASSSNWETQYF.